Listed below are T cell receptor beta chains from one sample, sequenced in a study of technical replicates of blood from a few donors. TCRdb keeps only in-frame clones here, not all; method: immunoSEQ multiplex PCR. This table has some 48,000 clones, about 96% appearing once. The specimen was T cells isolated from PBMCs. The origin of the receptors is a human donor in good health. Each CDR3 is given with its conserved first and last residue. D genes are given only for firm matches. Rows give clone size only sometimes, using once, few, many, or a class for an expanded clone.

V gene	D gene	J gene	clone size	CDR3 DNA	CDR3 protein
TRBV7-6	TRBD1	TRBJ1-2	-	TGTGCCAGCAGCCCCCGCCCTCCGGGACAGCATACTCCTCCCCAGGGCTACACCTTC	CASSPRPPGQHTPPQGYTF
TRBV7-8	-	TRBJ2-5	few	TGTGCCAGCAGCTTTAGGCGGTCTCAAGAGACCCAGTACTTC	CASSFRRSQETQYF
TRBV30	TRBD2	TRBJ2-3	-	TGTGCCTGGAGCCAAGCGGGAGGTACAGATACGCAGTATTTT	CAWSQAGGTDTQYF
TRBV29-1	TRBD1	TRBJ2-7	-	TGCAGCGTTGGTGGCTTGGACAGGGGGTACGAGCAGTACTTC	CSVGGLDRGYEQYF
TRBV6-5	-	TRBJ1-3	once	TGTGCCAGCAGTTACTCGAGCGGGGGACTCGGAAACACCATATATTTT	CASSYSSGGLGNTIYF
TRBV7-2	TRBD2	TRBJ2-3	-	TGTGCCAGCAGCCCACCGACTAGCGGGGTGCCCACAGATACGCAGTATTTT	CASSPPTSGVPTDTQYF
TRBV27	-	TRBJ2-7	-	TGTGCCAGCAGTTTATCGATTACAGGGACAAGAAGTGGCGAGCAGTACTTC	CASSLSITGTRSGEQYF
TRBV29-1	-	TRBJ1-2	-	TGCAGCGTTGATTTTGAAGGACAGAGCAACTATGGCTACACCTTC	CSVDFEGQSNYGYTF
TRBV5-8	-	TRBJ2-7	-	TGTGCCAGCAGCTTGAAACTACCCTACGAGCAGTACTTC	CASSLKLPYEQYF
TRBV5-1	TRBD1	TRBJ1-1	-	TGCGCCAGCAGCGAAAGGGACAGTATTACTGAAGCTTTCTTT	CASSERDSITEAFF
TRBV7-9	TRBD1	TRBJ2-7	-	TGTGCCAGCAGCTCTTATGAGGGGGCAGGGGAGCAGTACTTC	CASSSYEGAGEQYF
TRBV7-3	-	TRBJ2-4	-	TGTGCCAGCAGCTTAATGCGAGGAAACATTCAGTACTTC	CASSLMRGNIQYF
TRBV6-5	-	TRBJ1-4	-	TGTGCCAGCAGTTACTCGAAAAGGGGGTCCGAAAAACTGTTTTTT	CASSYSKRGSEKLFF
TRBV29-1	-	TRBJ1-5	-	TGCAGCGTTGGTCAGGGTAGCAATCAGCCCCAGCATTTT	CSVGQGSNQPQHF
TRBV7-9	-	TRBJ2-1	-	TGTGCCAGCAGCATCGGCGGGATTGGGAATGAGCAGTTCTTC	CASSIGGIGNEQFF